The sequence of this TCR beta chain was determined in a study of beta chain features in type 1 diabetes. Overall study context: Healthy donors and patients showed comparable age, gender and cell yields. Summed over all samples, the examined sorted cells came to roughly 110 million.

In germline, CDR1 is KGHSH, CDR2 LQKENI. V dropped 3 bases and J dropped 3 bases, with 9 bases sitting between them. CDR3 size: 14 residues. What was sequenced were expressed TCRB transcripts, since all of the isolated RNA had been reverse transcribed. The method was immunoSEQ multiplex PCR; TCRdb's version includes in-frame clones alone and lacks a portion of them. The sample comprises roughly 60,000 clones, roughly 60% of which are singletons, and roughly 2.2% rests with the top ten. Material for sequencing was Tregs from blood. This TCR was sampled from a woman younger than 35 in good health. The V call is TRBV18, the J call TRBJ2-1, with TRBD2 as a possible D gene (6 bases). This chain's CDR3 is CASSPGTVYNEQFF. DNA of the CDR3: TGTGCCAGCTCACCCGGGACTGTCTACAATGAGCAGTTCTTC.